The table lists the clone carrying this T cell receptor (beta chain) with a few counts. The data are from a study of blood T cells in healthy people across ages. Donor samples were obtained from healthy Caucasian individuals from Russia, aged about 6 to 95. Samples had at least 6.5 million PBMCs isolated from them. No fewer than 5.5 micrograms of total RNA were isolated from every sample. PCR was performed a second time for about 7 to 11 cycles using a sample-barcoded 5' primer and a J-beta primer mix. TCRdb re-derived calls from the 5' RACE reads in MiXCR, one entry per CDR3 protein. There are about 1,500,000 distinct CDR3 sequences in the sample; roughly 40% occur only once, and 7.9% lies in the top ten. Germline CDR1 DFQATT, CDR2 SNEGSKA (reference sequence). The CDR3 spans 16 residues. The J segment lost 8 bases and the V segment lost 6 bases, leaving 18 bases of the junction unmatched.

The source material was blood. The rearrangement links TRBV20-1 to TRBJ2-1; TRBD2 matches at 8 bases. The clonotype was recovered from a woman aged 18 to 35 in good health. The CDR3 region is CSAPVPGLGLGDEQFF. The CDR3 DNA is TGCAGTGCGCCTGTCCCGGGACTAGGTCTCGGGGATGAGCAGTTCTTC.